These 14 T cell receptor beta chains came from one sample sequenced in a study of T cell clones after liver transplantation (dated by TCRdb to the late 2010s). Preparation of the library involved the immunoSEQ multiplex PCR assay. Imported from immuneACCESS, the table was reduced by TCRdb to in-frame sequences with V and J called. These copies leave out some clones; in studies compared against another copy, an unresolved V gene accounts for under half, and the cause of the remainder is not known. This sample comprises 70,000 to 80,000 clones, roughly nine tenths of them detected only once. The top ten clones comprise 2% to 3% of the sample. The meaning of the sample's time point label: pre-transplant. The specimen comprised CD4+ T cells from blood, sampled before liver transplant. All receptors come from a human donor who received a liver transplant.

The CDR3, as DNA: TGTGCCAGCAGCTACTCCAGGGGGCGGCGGCAAGAGACCCAGTACTTC. Translation: CASSYSRGRRQETQYF. V usage is TRBV11-2 and J usage is TRBJ2-5; 8 bases are shared with TRBD1. CDR3 length equals 16 residues. With 4 bases clipped from V and 2 bases from J, the junction kept 9 bases outside the gene matches. CDR1 is SGHAT and CDR2 is FQNNGV in the germline V gene.

The rearrangement uses TRBV5-6 and TRBJ1-1; no clear D. Per germline, CDR1 SGHDT and CDR2 YYEEEE. The CDR3 is 11 residues long. The ends were cut back, 9 bases at V and 1 base at J, with 7 bases in the middle. The CDR3 coding sequence is TGTGCCACCCATAAGAACACTGAAGCTTTCTTT. Translation gives CATHKNTEAFF.

The chain links TRBV28 to TRBJ2-7; D perhaps matches TRBD1 (6 bases). V was clipped by 3 bases and J by 3 bases, with 18 bases between them. This CDR3 has 16 amino acids. CDR1 is MDHEN and CDR2 is SYDVKM in the germline V gene. The CDR3 region is CASSFQGLQNHYEQYF. The CDR3 nucleotides read TGTGCCAGCAGTTTTCAGGGGCTCCAAAACCACTACGAGCAGTACTTC.

This rearrangement joins TRBV15 to TRBJ1-1; D ambiguous. V shed 6 bases and J shed 3 bases, with 17 bases lying between them. Germline-derived CDR1 and CDR2 are LNHNV and YYDKDF (reference sequence). The CDR3 has 15 residues. The CDR3 DNA follows: TGTGCCACCAGTTTGCCTACGACCCTGTACACTGAAGCTTTCTTT. Protein product: CATSLPTTLYTEAFF.

A single count supports this clone. The chain carries TRBV5-1 and TRBJ2-7; D ambiguous. The germline V gene encodes CDR1 SGHRS and CDR2 YFSETQ. The germline V and J ends were trimmed by 0 bases and 0 bases, with 10 bases remaining between them. The CDR3 consists of 15 residues. Here the CDR3 DNA reads TGCGCCAGCAGCTTGGTCGCACCTAGCTCCTACGAGCAGTACTTC. Its translation is CASSLVAPSSYEQYF. Filled out from reference TRBV5-1 and TRBJ2-7, the complete variable domain reads KAGVTQTPRYLIKTRGQQVTLSCSPISGHRSVSWYQQTPGQGLQFLFEYFSETQRNKGNFPGRFSGRQFSNSRSEMNVSTLELGDSALYLCASSLVAPSSYEQYFGPGTRLTVT.

The rearrangement joins TRBV10-1 to TRBJ1-4; D remains ambiguous. The CDR3 spans 15 residues. V was cut by 4 bases and J by 0 bases, with 9 bases left in between. CDR1 is WNHNN, CDR2 SYGVQD, per germline (reference sequence). CDR3 nucleotides: TGCGCCAGCAGTGTAGCCTTGGCAACTAATGAAAAACTGTTTTTT. Its protein product is CASSVALATNEKLFF.

This rearrangement joins TRBV6-7 to TRBJ1-1; possible D gene TRBD1, 5 bases. TRBV6-7 is recorded as an ORF, its role being uncertain. The CDR3 extends over 16 amino acids. V dropped 2 bases and J dropped 0 bases, with 13 bases sitting between them. The CDR3 loop is CASSYPLGGLNTEAFF. DNA for the CDR3: TGTGCCAGCAGTTACCCCCTTGGGGGATTGAACACTGAAGCTTTCTTT.

The chain joins TRBV30 to TRBJ1-2; tentative D call: TRBD1 (5 bases). The CDR3 covers 12 residues. The V gene's germline CDR1 is GTSNPN and CDR2 SVGIG (reference sequence). The V and J ends lost 2 bases and 3 bases respectively, with 7 bases between them. The CDR3: CAWSQGDYGYTF. The CDR3 nucleotides are TGTGCCTGGAGTCAAGGGGACTATGGCTACACCTTC.

This chain uses TRBV6-5 with TRBJ1-1; possible D gene TRBD1, 5 bases. The CDR3 consists of 13 residues. CDR1 is MNHEY, CDR2 SVGAGI, per germline. Trimming removed 2 bases from V and 5 bases from J, with 9 bases in between. The CDR3 spells CASSYDWGTEAFF. The CDR3 DNA sequence: TGTGCCAGCAGTTACGACTGGGGGACTGAAGCTTTCTTT.

The V call is TRBV27, the J call TRBJ1-4; 8 bases are a match to TRBD1. The CDR3 is 19 residues long. CDR1 is MNHEY and CDR2 is SMNVEV in the germline V gene (reference sequence). Trimming at V came to 6 bases and at J to 0 bases, leaving 15 bases not matched to a gene. CDR3 loop: CASRPDDRGAPTTNEKLFF. CDR3 in DNA: TGTGCCAGCAGACCGGATGACAGGGGCGCCCCTACAACTAATGAAAAACTGTTTTTT.

The chain uses TRBV11-3 and TRBJ1-3; the D is unclear. Trimming stripped 0 bases from V and 0 bases from J, with 15 bases between. From germline, CDR1 is SGHNT and CDR2 YENEEA. CDR3 length: 18 residues. The CDR3 DNA follows: TGTGCCAGCAGCTTAGATGCTTTCCTACACCGCTCTGGAAACACCATATATTTT. It encodes CASSLDAFLHRSGNTIYF. Full variable domain (remainder filled in from reference TRBV11-3 and TRBJ1-3): EAGVVQSPRYKIIEKKQPVAFWCNPISGHNTLYWYLQNLGQGPELLIRYENEEAVDDSQLPKDRFSAERLKGVDSTLKIQPAELGDSAVYLCASSLDAFLHRSGNTIYFGEGSWLTVV.

This chain connects TRBV11-3 to TRBJ2-7; D possibly corresponds to TRBD2 (5 bases). V lost 1 base and J lost 5, with 9 bases in between. The CDR3 has 13 amino acids. Germline V gene lookup returns CDR1 SGHNT and CDR2 YENEEA. The CDR3 region is CASSLAPGDEQYF. The CDR3 DNA sequence: TGTGCCAGCAGCTTAGCCCCCGGGGACGAGCAGTACTTC.

The chain joins TRBV28 to TRBJ1-6; D may be TRBD1 (5 bases). This CDR3 comprises 15 residues. The germline V gene has CDR1 MDHEN and CDR2 SYDVKM. Trimming took 6 bases from V and 7 from J, leaving 16 bases between them. The CDR3 is CASSPVGQGNSPLHF. CDR3 bases: TGTGCCAGCAGCCCCGTGGGGCAGGGAAATTCACCCCTCCACTTT.

V gene TRBV5-1 combines with J gene TRBJ2-1, with 15 bases matching TRBD2. Germline CDR1 reads SGHRS; CDR2 reads YFSETQ. The CDR3 loop spans 17 amino acids. V was clipped by 4 bases and J by 5 bases; unmatched bases: 7. CDR3 residues: CASSPYRTSGRDNEQFF. In nucleotides, the CDR3 is TGCGCCAGCAGCCCCTACAGGACTAGCGGGAGGGACAATGAGCAGTTCTTC.